This TCR beta chain was identified during a study of T cell responses to AZD1222 COVID-19 vaccine. Notes on this clone: What it binds is not known.

Study-level findings and limits: Reports say nearly half of spike-specific TCRs go after unmutated variant regions.

TCRdb's table, derived via immunoSEQ multiplex PCR, lists solely in-frame clones and lacks some. This table holds roughly 150,000 clones, around 89% found once. V was clipped by 4 bases and J by 5 bases; unmatched bases: 3. CDR1 SEHNR and CDR2 FQNEAQ come from the germline V gene (reference sequence). This CDR3 is built from 13 residues. This specimen was peripheral blood, taken on day 0 of AZD1222 vaccination. The chain joins TRBV7-9 to TRBJ1-1; 8 bases match TRBD1. The TCR sequence derives from an adult in good health. The CDR3 is CASSSQGATEAFF. CDR3 DNA: TGTGCCAGCAGCTCGCAGGGGGCTACTGAAGCTTTCTTT. The variable domain in full, with the rest retrieved from reference TRBV7-9 and TRBJ1-1, is DTGVSQNPRHKITKRGQNVTFRCDPISEHNRLYWYRQTLGQGPEFLTYFQNEAQLEKSRLLSDRFSAERPKGSFSTLEIQRTEQGDSAMYLCASSSQGATEAFFGQGTRLTVV.